This T cell receptor (beta chain) emerged from a study of T cell repertoires in cytomegalovirus infection. Looking at the study overall: Based on public TCR beta signatures, there were indications of CMV infection and of a matching HLA type.

V dropped 2 bases and J dropped 2; count of bases not matched to a gene: 4. The CDR3 has 15 amino acids. Germline assignment: CDR1 SGHNT and CDR2 YENEEA. TCRdb used MiXCR to reprocess the reads, holding one entry per CDR3 protein. The sample contains 450,000 to 550,000 distinct CDR3 sequences, approximately 15% of which appear only once. This clonotype came up a few times. Sequenced material: CD8+ T cells from PBMCs. The V call is TRBV11-3, the J call TRBJ2-5, with 8 bases that match TRBD2. This receptor was obtained from a human donor in good health (CMV status not recorded). Some clones in this sample may be carry-over from other donors' samples. The CDR3 region has the DNA TGTGCCAGCAGCTTAAGCGGGAGTTCTCAAGAGACCCAGTACTTC. Protein product: CASSLSGSSQETQYF.